Listed below are T cell receptor beta chains from one sample, sequenced in a study of T cell responses to AZD1222 COVID-19 vaccine. Some clones are missing from TCRdb's copy, which holds only in-frame ones; the method was immunoSEQ multiplex PCR. The data show over 120,000 clones, about 92% seen once. The specimen was peripheral blood, collected on day 0 of AZD1222 vaccination. The receptors originated from an adult in good health. Both conserved end residues are part of each CDR3. A D gene is named only where the DNA matches it firmly. The size entry is marked missing in some rows and otherwise reads once, few, many or a size class.

v_call: TRBV18; j_call: TRBJ2-3; d_call: -; clone_size: -; cdr3_nt: TGTGCCAGCTCACCGTTCGGCACAGATACGCAGTATTTT; cdr3_aa: CASSPFGTDTQYF
v_call: TRBV4-1; j_call: TRBJ2-7; d_call: -; clone_size: -; cdr3_nt: TGCGCCAGCAGCCAAGATCAGACTGACTACGAGCAGTACTTC; cdr3_aa: CASSQDQTDYEQYF
v_call: TRBV11-2; j_call: TRBJ2-7; d_call: -; clone_size: few; cdr3_nt: TGTGCCAGCAGCTTAGTGGCGGGAAGCGACGAGCAGTACTTC; cdr3_aa: CASSLVAGSDEQYF
v_call: TRBV4-2; j_call: TRBJ1-6; d_call: -; clone_size: -; cdr3_nt: TGTGCCAGCAGCCCCGGACTGAGTTCACCCCTCCACTTT; cdr3_aa: CASSPGLSSPLHF
v_call: TRBV6-1; j_call: TRBJ2-1; d_call: -; clone_size: once; cdr3_nt: TGTGCCAGCAGTGAAACAGGGTTTCGGGGGAATGAGCAGTTCTTC; cdr3_aa: CASSETGFRGNEQFF
v_call: TRBV7-3; j_call: TRBJ1-1; d_call: -; clone_size: -; cdr3_nt: TGTGCCAGCAGGTCAGGGTTGAACACTGAAGCTTTCTTT; cdr3_aa: CASRSGLNTEAFF
v_call: TRBV28; j_call: TRBJ1-6; d_call: -; clone_size: -; cdr3_nt: TGTGCCAGCAGTTTTAATCTGTGGGGGCAGGGTTCACCCCTCCACTTT; cdr3_aa: CASSFNLWGQGSPLHF
v_call: TRBV6-5; j_call: TRBJ2-7; d_call: TRBD2; clone_size: once; cdr3_nt: TGTGCCAGCAGTTACACAAATAGCGGGGGGGCATACGAGCAGTACTTC; cdr3_aa: CASSYTNSGGAYEQYF
v_call: TRBV11-2; j_call: TRBJ2-2; d_call: -; clone_size: -; cdr3_nt: TGTGCCAGCAGCTTCGGGGGAAACCCCGAGAACACCGGGGAGCTGTTTTTT; cdr3_aa: CASSFGGNPENTGELFF
v_call: TRBV5-1; j_call: TRBJ2-7; d_call: -; clone_size: -; cdr3_nt: TGCGCCAGCAGCTTGGCCCAGGGATTTATCTACGAGCAGTACTTC; cdr3_aa: CASSLAQGFIYEQYF
v_call: TRBV14; j_call: TRBJ2-7; d_call: TRBD1; clone_size: -; cdr3_nt: TGTGCCAGCAGCCCCCGGACAGGGGCGGCGGGGGAGCAGTACTTC; cdr3_aa: CASSPRTGAAGEQYF
v_call: TRBV29-1; j_call: TRBJ2-4; d_call: -; clone_size: once; cdr3_nt: TGCAGCGTCCTTACCAAAAACATTCAGTACTTC; cdr3_aa: CSVLTKNIQYF
v_call: TRBV19; j_call: TRBJ1-2; d_call: -; clone_size: -; cdr3_nt: TGTGCCAGTAGTATATCTGCCGCCGGGGGAAGGGGCGGCTACACCTTC; cdr3_aa: CASSISAAGGRGGYTF
v_call: TRBV13; j_call: TRBJ1-1; d_call: -; clone_size: few; cdr3_nt: TGTGCCAGCAGCTTAGGCAGGGGAGCTTTCTTT; cdr3_aa: CASSLGRGAFF
v_call: TRBV6-5; j_call: TRBJ2-1; d_call: -; clone_size: -; cdr3_nt: TGTGCCAGCAGTTACTCAGCTCCGGGACAGCAGTTCTTC; cdr3_aa: CASSYSAPGQQFF
v_call: TRBV28; j_call: TRBJ1-5; d_call: TRBD1; clone_size: -; cdr3_nt: TGTGCCAGTAGAAGACAGGGGCGTCAGCCCCAGCATTTT; cdr3_aa: CASRRQGRQPQHF
v_call: TRBV27; j_call: TRBJ2-1; d_call: -; clone_size: -; cdr3_nt: TGTGCCAGCAGCCTAGGTTGGGGACTGAGGGATTACAATGAGCAGTTCTTC; cdr3_aa: CASSLGWGLRDYNEQFF
v_call: TRBV3-1/TRBV3-2; j_call: TRBJ1-6; d_call: TRBD1; clone_size: once; cdr3_nt: TGTGCCAGCAGCCAAGGGTTGCAAATGGGACAGGGGGCGGTTTTCTATAATTCACCCCTCCACTTT; cdr3_aa: CASSQGLQMGQGAVFYNSPLHF
v_call: TRBV19; j_call: TRBJ2-1; d_call: -; clone_size: -; cdr3_nt: TGTGCCAGTAGTATTGGTAAGCTGGGGATAGAGAATGAGCAGTTCTTC; cdr3_aa: CASSIGKLGIENEQFF
v_call: TRBV5-1; j_call: TRBJ1-1; d_call: -; clone_size: -; cdr3_nt: TGCGCCAGCAGCCCCGGGGCTTCTCCGGCTTTCTTT; cdr3_aa: CASSPGASPAFF
v_call: TRBV29-1; j_call: TRBJ1-4; d_call: TRBD1; clone_size: -; cdr3_nt: TGCAGCGTTGGACAGGGGGCGTCAACTAATGAAAAACTGTTTTTT; cdr3_aa: CSVGQGASTNEKLFF
v_call: TRBV5-4; j_call: TRBJ1-2; d_call: -; clone_size: -; cdr3_nt: TGTGCCAGCAGCCAAGCTGAACAGGCGAACTATGGCTACACCTTC; cdr3_aa: CASSQAEQANYGYTF
v_call: TRBV4-2; j_call: TRBJ1-3; d_call: TRBD1; clone_size: -; cdr3_nt: TGTGCCAGCAGCCAAGCCGGGACAGGCTCTGGAAACACCATATATTTT; cdr3_aa: CASSQAGTGSGNTIYF
v_call: TRBV6-6; j_call: TRBJ2-5; d_call: -; clone_size: once; cdr3_nt: TGTGCCAGCAGTTACGGGGCGGAGAGCCAAGAGACCCAGTACTTC; cdr3_aa: CASSYGAESQETQYF
v_call: TRBV9; j_call: TRBJ2-7; d_call: -; clone_size: -; cdr3_nt: TGTGCCAGCAGCCCGTGGACGGGGGATTACGAGCAGTACTTC; cdr3_aa: CASSPWTGDYEQYF
v_call: TRBV7-3; j_call: TRBJ1-6; d_call: -; clone_size: once; cdr3_nt: TGTGCCAGCAGCTTATCCCCTAATAATAATTCACCCCTCCACTTT; cdr3_aa: CASSLSPNNNSPLHF
v_call: TRBV30; j_call: TRBJ1-2; d_call: -; clone_size: -; cdr3_nt: TGTGCCTGGAGATCTCAGAGGGATGGCTACACCTTC; cdr3_aa: CAWRSQRDGYTF
v_call: TRBV7-2; j_call: TRBJ1-6; d_call: -; clone_size: -; cdr3_nt: TGTGCCAGCAGCGTCGGCCCCATTTATTCACCCCTCCACTTT; cdr3_aa: CASSVGPIYSPLHF
v_call: TRBV18; j_call: TRBJ1-4; d_call: TRBD1; clone_size: -; cdr3_nt: TGTGCCAGCTCACTGACAGGGGGCCAAGCGTCCGAAAAACTGTTTTTT; cdr3_aa: CASSLTGGQASEKLFF
v_call: TRBV9; j_call: TRBJ2-7; d_call: -; clone_size: -; cdr3_nt: TGTGCCAGCAGCGTAGATCGGAATGGCGAGCAGTACTTC; cdr3_aa: CASSVDRNGEQYF
v_call: TRBV9; j_call: TRBJ1-6; d_call: -; clone_size: -; cdr3_nt: TGTGCCAGCAGCGTATCGGGTGGGACCCTCCATAATTCACCCCTCCACTTT; cdr3_aa: CASSVSGGTLHNSPLHF
v_call: TRBV28; j_call: TRBJ1-5; d_call: TRBD1; clone_size: -; cdr3_nt: TGTGCCAGCGGAGGGGGCCATAGCAATCAGCCCCAGCATTTT; cdr3_aa: CASGGGHSNQPQHF
v_call: TRBV19; j_call: TRBJ1-2; d_call: -; clone_size: -; cdr3_nt: TGTGCCAGTAGTATAGGGCGGGGGACCTATGGCTACACCTTC; cdr3_aa: CASSIGRGTYGYTF
v_call: TRBV21-1; j_call: TRBJ1-5; d_call: -; clone_size: once; cdr3_nt: TGTGCCAGCAGCAAGACGGAGGCAGATAGCAATCAGCCCCAGCATTTT; cdr3_aa: CASSKTEADSNQPQHF
v_call: TRBV19; j_call: TRBJ2-2; d_call: -; clone_size: -; cdr3_nt: TGTGCCAGTAGTATGGTTAGGAACACCGGGGAGCTGTTTTTT; cdr3_aa: CASSMVRNTGELFF
v_call: TRBV6-5; j_call: TRBJ2-2; d_call: TRBD2; clone_size: few; cdr3_nt: TGTGCCAGCAGTTATTTAGCGGGGGCGAACACCGGGGAGCTGTTTTTT; cdr3_aa: CASSYLAGANTGELFF
v_call: TRBV5-1; j_call: TRBJ2-1; d_call: -; clone_size: -; cdr3_nt: TGCGCCAGCAGCATGAGGGGGACAAATGAGCAGTTCTTC; cdr3_aa: CASSMRGTNEQFF
v_call: TRBV9; j_call: TRBJ2-5; d_call: TRBD1; clone_size: -; cdr3_nt: TGTGCCAGCAGCGTAGAAGGGGGCCGCACTGGAGAGACCCAGTACTTC; cdr3_aa: CASSVEGGRTGETQYF
v_call: TRBV4-1; j_call: TRBJ1-6; d_call: -; clone_size: -; cdr3_nt: TGCGCCAGCAGCCAACTACAGGGACCGGCAGGCTTCTATAATTCACCCCTCCACTTT; cdr3_aa: CASSQLQGPAGFYNSPLHF
v_call: TRBV19; j_call: TRBJ1-5; d_call: -; clone_size: -; cdr3_nt: TGTGCCAGTAGGATGGGGACGGGAGATCAGCCCCAGCATTTT; cdr3_aa: CASRMGTGDQPQHF